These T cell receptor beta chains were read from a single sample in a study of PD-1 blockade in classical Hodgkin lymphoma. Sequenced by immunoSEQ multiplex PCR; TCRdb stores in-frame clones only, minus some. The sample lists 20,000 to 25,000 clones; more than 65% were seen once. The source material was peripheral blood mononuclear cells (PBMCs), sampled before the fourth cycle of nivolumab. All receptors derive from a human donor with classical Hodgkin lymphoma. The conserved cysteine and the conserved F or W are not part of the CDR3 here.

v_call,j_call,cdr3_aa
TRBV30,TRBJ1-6,AWSVAGENSPLH
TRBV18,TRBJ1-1,ASSLGDGLNTEAF
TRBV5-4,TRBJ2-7,ASSFTVAYEQY
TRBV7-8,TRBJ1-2,ASSLSPANYGYT
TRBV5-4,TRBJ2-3,ASSFTDTQY
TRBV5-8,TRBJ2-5,ASGGTIGETQY
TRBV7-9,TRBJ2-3,ASSLAQTGALDTDTQY
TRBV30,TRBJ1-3,AWRARGNTIY
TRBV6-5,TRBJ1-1,ASSYFAGMNTEAF
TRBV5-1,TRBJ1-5,ASSATGGREPQH
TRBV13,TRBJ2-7,ASTMGRDEQY
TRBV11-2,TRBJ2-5,ASSLPIRGKQETQY
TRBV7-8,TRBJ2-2,ASSLRASANTGELF
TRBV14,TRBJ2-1,ASSQVPGWSYNEQF
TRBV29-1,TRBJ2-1,SVSQLPLAGYNEQF
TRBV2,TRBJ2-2,ASSVWPIVDREGSGELF
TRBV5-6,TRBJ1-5,ASSFRLNSNQPQH
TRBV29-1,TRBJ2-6,SVASGANVLT
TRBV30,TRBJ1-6,AWSAAGDLGHYNSPLH
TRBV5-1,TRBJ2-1,ASSLQALPGRNEQF
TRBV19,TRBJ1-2,ASSKRILYGYT
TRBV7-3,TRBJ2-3,ASSPRGRGRDTQY
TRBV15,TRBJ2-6,ATSRGGYRDRVIGANVLT
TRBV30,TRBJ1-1,AWSVGILAEAF
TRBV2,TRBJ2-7,ASSVDRGLAGSNEQY
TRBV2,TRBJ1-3,ASSEVGVSGNTIY
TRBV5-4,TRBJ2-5,ATGLGSGETQY
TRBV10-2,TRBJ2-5,ASSESTGGRETQY
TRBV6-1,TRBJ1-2,ASSAQRSTFGYT
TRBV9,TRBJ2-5,ASSVVPGGSSETQY
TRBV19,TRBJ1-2,AASGANYGYT
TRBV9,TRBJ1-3,ASSLLSSGNTIY
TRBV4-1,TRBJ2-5,ASSHQETQY
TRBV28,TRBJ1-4,ASSFGSYWEKLF
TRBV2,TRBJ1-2,ASSEANRVYGYT
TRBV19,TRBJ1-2,ASSTLAGENGYT
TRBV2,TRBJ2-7,ASSEVPSGGR